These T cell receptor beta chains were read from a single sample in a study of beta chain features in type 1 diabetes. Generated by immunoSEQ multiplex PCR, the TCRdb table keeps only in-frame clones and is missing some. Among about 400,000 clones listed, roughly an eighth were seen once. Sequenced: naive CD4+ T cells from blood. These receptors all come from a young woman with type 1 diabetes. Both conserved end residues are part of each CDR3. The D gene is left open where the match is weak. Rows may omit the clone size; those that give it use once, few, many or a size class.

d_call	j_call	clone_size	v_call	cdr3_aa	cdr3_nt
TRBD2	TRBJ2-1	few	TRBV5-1	CASRRDGRAPIEQFF	TGCGCCAGCAGAAGGGACGGGAGGGCCCCTATCGAGCAGTTCTTC
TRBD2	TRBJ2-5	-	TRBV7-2	CASGNRGGREETQYF	TGTGCCAGCGGAAACCGGGGGGGCCGAGAGGAGACCCAGTACTTC
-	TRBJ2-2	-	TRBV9	CASSVAGQGNTGELFF	TGTGCCAGCAGCGTAGCTGGGCAGGGGAACACCGGGGAGCTGTTTTTT
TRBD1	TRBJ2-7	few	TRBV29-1	CSVETGLSYEQYF	TGCAGCGTTGAGACAGGGCTTTCCTACGAGCAGTACTTC
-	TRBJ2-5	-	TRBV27	CASSSSWGRSETQYF	TGTGCCAGCAGTTCCTCCTGGGGGCGATCGGAGACCCAGTACTTC
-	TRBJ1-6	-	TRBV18	CASSRGGWGNSPLHF	TGTGCCAGCTCACGGGGAGGGTGGGGTAATTCACCCCTCCACTTT
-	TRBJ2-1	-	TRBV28	CASSPFVQGSLIF	TGTGCCAGCAGTCCCTTCGTTCAGGGGAGTTTGATCTTC
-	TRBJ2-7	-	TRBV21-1	CASRFLGVPLYEQYF	TGTGCCAGCCGATTTTTAGGAGTACCACTCTACGAGCAGTACTTC
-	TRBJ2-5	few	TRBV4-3	CASSQDVIRETQYF	TGCGCCAGCAGCCAAGATGTGATCCGGGAGACCCAGTACTTC
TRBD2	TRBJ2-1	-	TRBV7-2	CASSKAGGEQFF	TGTGCCAGCAGCAAAGCGGGGGGTGAGCAGTTCTTC
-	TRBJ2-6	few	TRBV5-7	CASSFPSGSGANVLTF	TGTGCCAGCAGCTTCCCGTCGGGATCCGGGGCCAACGTCCTGACTTTC
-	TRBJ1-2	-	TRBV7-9	CASSLGGGVFF	TGTGCCAGCAGCTTAGGGGGGGGAGTCTTCTTC
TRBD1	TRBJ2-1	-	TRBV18	CASSLQGAFYSEQFF	TGTGCCAGCTCACTACAGGGGGCGTTTTATTCTGAGCAGTTCTTC
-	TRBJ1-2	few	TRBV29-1	CSVKTGINYGYTF	TGCAGCGTGAAAACCGGGATAAACTATGGCTACACCTTC
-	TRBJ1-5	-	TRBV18	CASSPTGNSNQPQHF	TGTGCCAGCTCACCCACAGGGAATAGCAATCAGCCCCAGCATTTT
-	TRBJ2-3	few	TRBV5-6	CASSLVAGITDTQYF	TGTGCCAGCAGCTTGGTGGCGGGCATCACAGATACGCAGTATTTT
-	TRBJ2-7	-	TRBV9	CASSGQRGGNYEQYF	TGTGCCAGCAGCGGCCAGCGTGGAGGGAACTACGAGCAGTACTTC
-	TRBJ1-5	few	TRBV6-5	CASMEDGNQPQHF	TGTGCCAGCATGGAGGATGGCAATCAGCCCCAGCATTTT
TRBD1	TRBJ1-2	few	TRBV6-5	CASSYGGQNYGYTF	TGTGCCAGCAGTTACGGGGGACAGAACTATGGCTACACCTTC
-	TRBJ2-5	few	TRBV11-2	CASSSGRRLPQETQYF	TGTGCCAGCAGCTCGGGTAGGAGACTACCACAAGAGACCCAGTACTTC
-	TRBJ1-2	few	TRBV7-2	CASSIRGPSNYGYTF	TGTGCCAGCAGCATCAGGGGACCTTCTAACTATGGCTACACCTTC
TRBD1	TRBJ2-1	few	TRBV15	CATSRDLGTGTYNEQFF	TGTGCCACCAGCAGAGATCTCGGGACAGGGACATACAATGAGCAGTTCTTC
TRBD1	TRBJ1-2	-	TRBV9	CASSVGTAYGYTF	TGTGCCAGCAGCGTTGGGACAGCCTATGGCTACACCTTC
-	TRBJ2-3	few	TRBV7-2	CASSFLVSVYF	TGTGCCAGCAGCTTCCTAGTCTCAGTATACTTT
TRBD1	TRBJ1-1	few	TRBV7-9	CASSLMGQGTEAFF	TGTGCCAGCAGCTTAATGGGACAGGGCACTGAAGCTTTCTTT
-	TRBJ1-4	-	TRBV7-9	CASSFTGESREDLFF	TGTGCCAGCAGCTTTACCGGGGAGAGTCGAGAGGATCTGTTTTTT
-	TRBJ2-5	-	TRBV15	CATSRDPLLQETQYF	TGTGCCACCAGCAGAGATCCGTTACTCCAAGAGACCCAGTACTTC
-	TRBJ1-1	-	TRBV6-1	CACRRGLNTEAFF	TGTGCCTGCCGGCGGGGGCTGAACACTGAAGCTTTCTTT
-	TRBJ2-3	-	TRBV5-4	CASSLDRETQYF	TGTGCCAGCAGCTTGGACAGGGAAACGCAGTATTTT